Below, one T cell receptor (beta chain) is given with its context. No antigen is known for it. These data are taken from a study of T cells after yellow fever vaccination. Study as a whole: The SMART-Seq v4 Ultra Low Input method served to prepare the low-cell-number fractions.

V was clipped by 1 base and J by 8 bases, with 14 bases between them. This CDR3 is 15 amino acids long. Germline CDR1 is MNHNS and CDR2 is SASEGT. Making TCR cDNA involved 5'RACE template switching, which added UMIs and a universal primer site. TCRdb itself ran the 5' RACE reads through MiXCR, one entry per CDR3 protein. The sample carries about 340,000 distinct CDR3 sequences, approximately 3.9% recorded once. General observations from the study: Although most clonotypes did not, a small share appeared in both CD4 and CD8 compartments.

The sequence was collected from a young man who received the YFV17D yellow fever vaccine. This specimen consisted of PBMCs, obtained 5 days after the yellow fever booster vaccination. V and J are TRBV6-1 and TRBJ1-4; D is undetermined. The CDR3 bases are TGTGCCAGCAGTGAAGGCAGATTCCGGGCCGAAAAACTGTTTTTT. This translates into CASSEGRFRAEKLFF.